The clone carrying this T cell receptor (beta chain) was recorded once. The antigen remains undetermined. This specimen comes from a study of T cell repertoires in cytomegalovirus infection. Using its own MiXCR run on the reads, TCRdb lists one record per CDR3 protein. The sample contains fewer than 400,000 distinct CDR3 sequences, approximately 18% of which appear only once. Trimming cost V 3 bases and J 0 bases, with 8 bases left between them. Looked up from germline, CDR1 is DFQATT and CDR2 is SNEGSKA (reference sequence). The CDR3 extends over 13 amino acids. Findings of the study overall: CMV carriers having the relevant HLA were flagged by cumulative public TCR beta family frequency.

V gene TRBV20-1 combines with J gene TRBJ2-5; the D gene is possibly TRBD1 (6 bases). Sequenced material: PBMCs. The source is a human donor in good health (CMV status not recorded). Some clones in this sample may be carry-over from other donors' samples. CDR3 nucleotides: TGCAGTGCTAGTCGGGACAACCAAGAGACCCAGTACTTC. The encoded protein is CSASRDNQETQYF.